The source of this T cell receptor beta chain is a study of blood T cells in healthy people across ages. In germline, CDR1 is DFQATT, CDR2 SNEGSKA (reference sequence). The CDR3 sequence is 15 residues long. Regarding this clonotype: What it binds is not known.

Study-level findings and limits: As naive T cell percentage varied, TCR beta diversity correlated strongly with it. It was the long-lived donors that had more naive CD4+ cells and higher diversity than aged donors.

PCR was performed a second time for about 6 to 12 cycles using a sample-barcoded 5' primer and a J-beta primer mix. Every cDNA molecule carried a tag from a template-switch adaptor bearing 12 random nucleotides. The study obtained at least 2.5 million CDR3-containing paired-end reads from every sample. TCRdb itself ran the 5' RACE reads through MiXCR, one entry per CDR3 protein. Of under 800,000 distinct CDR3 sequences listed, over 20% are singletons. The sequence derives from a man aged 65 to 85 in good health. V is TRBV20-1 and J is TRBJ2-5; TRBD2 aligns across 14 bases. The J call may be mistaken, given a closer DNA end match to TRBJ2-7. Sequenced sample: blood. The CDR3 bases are TGCAGTGCTAGAGGGACTAGCGGGAGGCCTTACGAGCAGTACTTC. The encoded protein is CSARGTSGRPYEQYF.